The 10 T cell receptor beta chains listed next were all sequenced from one sample in a study of T cells in Graves' hyperthyroidism and ophthalmopathy. Researchers took RNA transcripts and amplified the TCR beta CDR3 regions from them. TCR CDR3 regions were first amplified by RT-PCR with HTBI primers. MiXCR, run by TCRdb on the multiplex PCR reads, gives a single entry per CDR3 protein. Of roughly 630,000 distinct CDR3 sequences listed, 15% to 18% are singletons. Sequencing was carried out using blood. The receptor source for this set is a woman aged 30 to 39 with Graves' hyperthyroidism.

This clonotype appeared many times. This sequence joins TRBV7-2 and TRBJ2-7; 9 nucleotides align to TRBD2. Germline lookup yields CDR1 SGHTA and CDR2 FQGNSA. The CDR3 is 16 residues long. V shed 2 bases, J shed 6 bases, and the junction held 11 bases outside the gene matches. DNA for the CDR3: TGTGCCAGCAGCTTATCTAGCGGGAACGAAGGAGGCGAGCAGTACTTC. Translated: CASSLSSGNEGGEQYF.

This clonotype has ten or more counts. This chain joins TRBV11-2 and TRBJ2-3, with D possibly being TRBD1 (6 bases). This CDR3 has 15 amino acids. V lost 10 bases, J lost 1 base, and 18 bases lay in between. Germline loops: CDR1 SGHAT, CDR2 FQNNGV. In DNA form, the CDR3 reads TGTGCCACCGCTCCAACAGGGCTGGGCACAGATACGCAGTATTTT. Its translation: CATAPTGLGTDTQYF.

This clonotype has more than one count but fewer than ten. V usage is TRBV9 and J usage is TRBJ2-3, with 11 bases that match TRBD2. Trimming cost V 4 bases and J 2 bases; bases outside gene matches: 12. Germline V gives CDR1 SGDLS, CDR2 YYNGEE. CDR3 length: 18 amino acids. For the CDR3, the DNA is TGTGCCAGCAGCAAAAGGACTAGCGGGTTATCGGTCACAGATACGCAGTATTTT. Its translation: CASSKRTSGLSVTDTQYF.

This clonotype has a count of ten or more. The chain recombines TRBV20-1 with TRBJ2-7; D might be TRBD2 (6 bases). V lost 3 bases and J 5 bases, leaving 11 bases between the germline ends. CDR1 and CDR2 from the germline V gene are DFQATT and SNEGSKA (reference sequence). The CDR3 consists of 12 residues. Here the CDR3 reads CSASGRFHEQYF. The CDR3 DNA follows: TGCAGTGCTAGCGGGAGATTCCACGAGCAGTACTTC.

This clonotype was detected a few times. The chain employs TRBV7-6 and TRBJ1-5, with D unresolved. V dropped 1 base and J dropped 0 bases, with 13 bases sitting between them. The CDR3 runs to 17 residues. Per germline, CDR1 SGHVS and CDR2 FNYEAQ. This CDR3 is CASSLDGGDYSNQPQHF. The CDR3 DNA follows: TGTGCCAGCAGCTTAGATGGCGGCGACTATAGCAATCAGCCCCAGCATTTT.

This clonotype was seen repeatedly, ten times or more. The CDR3 DNA follows: TGTGCCAGAGAGAGAGAGGGGGGGCCGACCCTAGAACTGTTCTTC. It encodes CAREREGGPTLELFF. The chain couples TRBV2 to TRBJ2-1; tentatively, D is TRBD2 (7 bases). V was shortened by 9 bases and J by 15 bases, with 30 bases between the two germline ends. CDR1 and CDR2 from the germline V gene are SNHLY and FYNNEI. This CDR3 is built from 15 residues.

This clonotype showed up many times. The chain uses TRBV2 and TRBJ2-1; possible D gene TRBD2, 6 bases. V dropped 6 bases and J dropped 4 bases, with 19 bases sitting between them. The CDR3 consists of 16 residues. CDR1 SNHLY and CDR2 FYNNEI come from the germline V gene. DNA for the CDR3: TGTGCCAGCAGGAGATCGGGGGTGGGCAGTTACAATGAGCAGTTCTTC. Translated: CASRRSGVGSYNEQFF.

This clonotype was seen a few times. The rearrangement joins TRBV5-1 to TRBJ1-6, with D perhaps matching TRBD1 (5 bases). From germline, CDR1 is SGHRS and CDR2 YFSETQ. This CDR3 region has 15 residues. Trimming removed 4 bases from V and 8 bases from J, with 16 bases in between. Here the CDR3 DNA reads TGCGCCAGCAGCCTTAGGACGGGGGATTATTCACCCCTCCACTTT. Translation gives CASSLRTGDYSPLHF.

The sample holds many counts of this clonotype. The chain employs TRBV18 and TRBJ2-2; 10 bases are shared with TRBD1. The CDR3 extends over 14 amino acids. From germline, CDR1 is KGHSH and CDR2 LQKENI. V trimming: 6 bases; J trimming: 4 bases; junction bases outside the gene matches: 2. CDR3 bases: TGTGCCAGCTCGGGACAGGGGAGCACCGGGGAGCTGTTTTTT. Amino acid sequence: CASSGQGSTGELFF.

As for this clonotype: A much larger clone lies a single base off, so this may be a read error. CDR3 coding DNA: TGTGCCAGCAGCCGGGGTGAAAAACTGGTTTTT. Its translation is CASSRGEKLVF. This sequence joins TRBV3-1 and TRBJ1-4; D remains unclear. Germline V gene data show CDR1 as LGHDT and CDR2 as YNNKEL (reference sequence). The CDR3 length is 11 residues.